Following are 7 T cell receptor beta chains from one sample sequenced in a study of monozygotic twins with inflammatory bowel disease. After re-calling the 5' RACE reads, TCRdb lists one entry per CDR3 protein, DNA absent. The data show fewer than 550,000 distinct CDR3 sequences, and the top ten clones hold 2.4%. Sequencing used blood. The receptors come from a human donor with ulcerative colitis or Crohn's disease, or a healthy co-twin of an affected twin (not recorded which).

The genes are TRBV20-1 and TRBJ2-7; TCRdb indicates TRBD1, and absent DNA this call remains unverified. This CDR3 has 15 amino acids. Germline CDR1 is DFQATT and CDR2 is SNEGSKA (reference sequence). CDR3 protein: CSASGPGQSHYEQYF.

The chain uses TRBV2 and TRBJ2-1; TCRdb's assignment of TRBD1 cannot be checked, as there is no DNA. The germline V gene has CDR1 SNHLY and CDR2 FYNNEI. The CDR3 consists of 14 residues. The CDR3 sequence is CARGGRASYNEQFF.

The chain links TRBV5-1 to TRBJ1-1; TCRdb's D call of TRBD1 is untestable without DNA. CDR1 is SGHRS and CDR2 is YFSETQ in the germline V gene. The CDR3 is 15 residues long. The CDR3 sequence is CASSLDPGMNTEAFF.

V is TRBV5-5 and J is TRBJ2-2; as DNA is missing, the TRBD2 call by TCRdb cannot be tested. The CDR3 length is 15 residues. Germline V lookup: CDR1 SGHKS, CDR2 YYEKEE (reference sequence). The CDR3 protein is CASSLLAGAPGELFF.

The chain's CDR3 is CSAPRLAGERQFF. This chain joins TRBV20-1 and TRBJ2-1; lacking DNA, the TRBD2 call made by TCRdb goes unchecked. Germline V gives CDR1 DFQATT, CDR2 SNEGSKA (reference sequence). The CDR3 loop spans 13 amino acids.

The chain recombines TRBV5-6 with TRBJ2-7; TCRdb indicates TRBD1, and absent DNA this call remains unverified. The CDR3 covers 12 residues. CDR1 and CDR2 (germline): SGHDT, YYEEEE. The CDR3: CASSRPLDEQYF.

The chain combines TRBV7-2 with TRBJ2-1; as DNA is missing, the TRBD1 call by TCRdb cannot be tested. Germline assignment: CDR1 SGHTA and CDR2 FQGNSA. CDR3 length: 15 residues. The CDR3 loop is CASSHGDTAYNEQFF.